Sequencing of this T cell receptor beta chain was carried out in a study of blood T cell repertoires in COVID-19. Overall study context: T cells, B-cell-depleted T cells, or PBMCs provided the cDNA or gDNA that served as material.

In the authors' workflow: Reference gene primer amplification gave nucleated cell count estimates. Method: immunoSEQ multiplex PCR; TCRdb's copy keeps in-frame clones and lacks some. That table furnishes V, J and clone size, whereas the DNA furnished D and trimming. The table lists 100,000 to 150,000 clones, roughly 69% of them singletons. This CDR3 contains 13 residues. Germline-derived CDR1 and CDR2 are SGHTA and FQGNSA. Trimming removed 1 base from V and 14 bases from J, with 16 bases in between. The chain uses TRBV7-2 and TRBJ2-3; no definite D call. This receptor was taken from an older woman with acute or convalescent COVID-19. The sample comprised peripheral blood. CDR3: CASSLDEARKPYF. CDR3 DNA sequence: TGTGCCAGCAGCTTAGATGAGGCGAGGAAGCCGTATTTT.